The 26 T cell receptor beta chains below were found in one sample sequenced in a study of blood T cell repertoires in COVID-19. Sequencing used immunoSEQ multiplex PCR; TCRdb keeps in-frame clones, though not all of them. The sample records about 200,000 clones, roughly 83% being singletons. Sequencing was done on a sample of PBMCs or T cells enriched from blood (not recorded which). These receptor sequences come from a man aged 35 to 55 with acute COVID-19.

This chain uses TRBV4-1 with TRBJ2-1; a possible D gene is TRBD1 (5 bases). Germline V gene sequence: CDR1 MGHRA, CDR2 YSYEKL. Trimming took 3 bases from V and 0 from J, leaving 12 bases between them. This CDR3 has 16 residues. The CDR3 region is CASSHLDMISYNEQFF. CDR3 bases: TGCGCCAGCAGCCATTTGGACATGATCTCCTACAATGAGCAGTTCTTC.

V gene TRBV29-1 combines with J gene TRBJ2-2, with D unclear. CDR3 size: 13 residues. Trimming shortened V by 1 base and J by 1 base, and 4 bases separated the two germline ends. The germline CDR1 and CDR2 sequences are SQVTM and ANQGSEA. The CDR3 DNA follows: TGCAGCGTTGAAGTGAGGAACACCGGGGAGCTGTTTTTT. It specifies CSVEVRNTGELFF.

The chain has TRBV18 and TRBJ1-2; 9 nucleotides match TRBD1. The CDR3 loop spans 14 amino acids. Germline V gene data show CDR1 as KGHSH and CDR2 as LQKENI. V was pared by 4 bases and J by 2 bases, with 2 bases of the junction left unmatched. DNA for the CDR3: TGTGCCAGCTCACGGACAGGGGTAAACTATGGCTACACCTTC. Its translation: CASSRTGVNYGYTF.

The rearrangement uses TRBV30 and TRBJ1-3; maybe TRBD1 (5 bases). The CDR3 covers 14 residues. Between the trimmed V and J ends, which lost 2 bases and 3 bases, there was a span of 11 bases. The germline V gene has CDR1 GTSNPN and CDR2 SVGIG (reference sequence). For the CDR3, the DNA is TGTGCCTGGAGTATCCCCCAGGGTGGAAACACCATATATTTT. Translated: CAWSIPQGGNTIYF.

CDR3 DNA: TGTGCCACCAGCGGTCACAGGGGGTATAATGAAAAACTGTTTTTT. It codes for CATSGHRGYNEKLFF. The chain joins TRBV15 to TRBJ1-4; 8 bases map to TRBD1. CDR3 size: 15 residues. Germline CDR1 LNHNV, CDR2 YYDKDF (reference sequence). The J segment lost 4 bases and the V segment lost 5 bases, leaving 6 bases of the junction unmatched.

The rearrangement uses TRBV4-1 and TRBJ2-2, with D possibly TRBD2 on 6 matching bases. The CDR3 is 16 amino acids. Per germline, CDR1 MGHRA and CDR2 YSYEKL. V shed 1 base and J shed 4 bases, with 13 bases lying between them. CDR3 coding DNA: TGCGCCAGCAGCCAAGGCCTAGCGAAAGTCACCGGGGAGCTGTTTTTT. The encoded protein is CASSQGLAKVTGELFF.

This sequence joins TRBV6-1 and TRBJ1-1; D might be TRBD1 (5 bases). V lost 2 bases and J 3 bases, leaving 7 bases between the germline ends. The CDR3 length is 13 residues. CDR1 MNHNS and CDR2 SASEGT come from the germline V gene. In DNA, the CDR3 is TGTGCCAGCAGTGAACGGGGGGACACTGAAGCTTTCTTT. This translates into CASSERGDTEAFF.

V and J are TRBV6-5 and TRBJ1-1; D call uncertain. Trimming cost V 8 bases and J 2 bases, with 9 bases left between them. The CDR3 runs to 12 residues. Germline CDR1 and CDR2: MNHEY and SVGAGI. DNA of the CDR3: TGTGCCAGCGGGAGGATAAACACTGAAGCTTTCTTT. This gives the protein CASGRINTEAFF.

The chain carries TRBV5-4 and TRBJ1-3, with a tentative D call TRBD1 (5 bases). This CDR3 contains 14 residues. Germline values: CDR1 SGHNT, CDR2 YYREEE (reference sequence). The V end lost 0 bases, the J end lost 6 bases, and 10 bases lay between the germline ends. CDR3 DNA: TGTGCCAGCAGCTTGGCAGGGAATGAAAACACCATATATTTT. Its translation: CASSLAGNENTIYF.

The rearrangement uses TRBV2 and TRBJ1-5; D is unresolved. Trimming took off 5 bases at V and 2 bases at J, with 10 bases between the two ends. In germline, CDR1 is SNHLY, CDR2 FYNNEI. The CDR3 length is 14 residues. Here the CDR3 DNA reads TGTGCCAGCAGTAACACTATGGGCAATCAGCCCCAGCATTTT. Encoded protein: CASSNTMGNQPQHF.

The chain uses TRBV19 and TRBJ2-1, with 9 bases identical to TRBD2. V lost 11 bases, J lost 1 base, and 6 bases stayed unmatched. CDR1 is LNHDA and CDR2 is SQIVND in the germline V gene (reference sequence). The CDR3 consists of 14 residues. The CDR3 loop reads CACNSGRSYNEQFF. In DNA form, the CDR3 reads TGTGCCTGCAATAGCGGGAGATCCTACAATGAGCAGTTCTTC.

CDR3 region: CASSHQTRQGGNSPLHF. The CDR3 nucleotides are TGTGCCAGCTCACACCAGACCAGACAGGGGGGTAATTCACCCCTCCACTTT. The rearrangement joins TRBV18 to TRBJ1-6; 9 nucleotides line up with TRBD1. Germline loops: CDR1 KGHSH, CDR2 LQKENI. The CDR3 contains 17 residues. The V gene end was trimmed by 4 bases and the J gene end by 6 bases; junction bases not matched to a gene: 10.

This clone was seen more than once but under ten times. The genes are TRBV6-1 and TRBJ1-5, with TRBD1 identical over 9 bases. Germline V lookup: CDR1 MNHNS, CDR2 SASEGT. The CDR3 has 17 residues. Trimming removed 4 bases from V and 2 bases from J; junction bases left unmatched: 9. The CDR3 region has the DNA TGTGCCAGCAGTGCGGGACAGGGCTATAGCGGCAATCAGCCCCAGCATTTT. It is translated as CASSAGQGYSGNQPQHF.

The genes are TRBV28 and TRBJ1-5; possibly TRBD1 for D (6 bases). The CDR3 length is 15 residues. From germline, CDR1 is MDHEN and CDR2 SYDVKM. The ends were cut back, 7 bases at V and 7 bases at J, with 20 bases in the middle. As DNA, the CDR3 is TGTGCCAGCACCATCATTACCGGGGGGCGCCAGCCCCAGCATTTT. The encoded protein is CASTIITGGRQPQHF.

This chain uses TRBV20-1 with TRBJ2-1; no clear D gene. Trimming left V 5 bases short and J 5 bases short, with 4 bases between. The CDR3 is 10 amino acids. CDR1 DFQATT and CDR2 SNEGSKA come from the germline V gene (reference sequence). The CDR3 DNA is TGCAGTGCTCCTAACAATGAGCAGTTCTTC. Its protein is CSAPNNEQFF.

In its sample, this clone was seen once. This chain's CDR3 is CATSRPGQGSQQYF. The CDR3 DNA is TGTGCCACCAGCAGACCGGGACAGGGTTCTCAGCAGTACTTC. The V and J genes are TRBV15 and TRBJ2-7; 9 bases agree with TRBD1. The CDR3 covers 14 residues. V trimming: 2 bases; J trimming: 8 bases; junction bases outside the gene matches: 7. Looked up from germline, CDR1 is LNHNV and CDR2 is YYDKDF (reference sequence). The whole variable domain, filled in from reference TRBV15 and TRBJ2-7, reads DAMVIQNPRYQVTQFGKPVTLSCSQTLNHNVMYWYQQKSSQAPKLLFHYYDKDFNNEADTPDNFQSRRPNTSFCFLDIRSPGLGDTAMYLCATSRPGQGSQQYFGPGTRLTVT.

CDR3 DNA: TGTGCCAGCACCGCGGGGCCCCTCTATGGCTACACCTTC. The encoded protein is CASTAGPLYGYTF. The rearrangement links TRBV3-1 (or the pseudogene TRBV3-2) to TRBJ1-2, with D perhaps matching TRBD1 (5 bases). The germline gives CDR1 LGHDT, CDR2 YNNKEL (reference sequence). The CDR3 loop spans 13 amino acids. Trimming took off 7 bases at V and 4 bases at J, with 13 bases between the two ends.

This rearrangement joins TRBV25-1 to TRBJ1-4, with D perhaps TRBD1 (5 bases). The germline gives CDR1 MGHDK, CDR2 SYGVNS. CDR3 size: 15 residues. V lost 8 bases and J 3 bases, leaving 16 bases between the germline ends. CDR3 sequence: CASGAPGGANEKLFF. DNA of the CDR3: TGTGCCAGCGGGGCCCCCGGGGGAGCTAATGAAAAACTGTTTTTT.

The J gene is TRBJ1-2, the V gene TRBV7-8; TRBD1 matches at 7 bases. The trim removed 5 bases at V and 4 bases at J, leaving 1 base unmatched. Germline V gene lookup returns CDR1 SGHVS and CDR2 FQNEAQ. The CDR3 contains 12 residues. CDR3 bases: TGTGCCAGCAGCCGGGACAGCTATGGCTACACCTTC. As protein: CASSRDSYGYTF.

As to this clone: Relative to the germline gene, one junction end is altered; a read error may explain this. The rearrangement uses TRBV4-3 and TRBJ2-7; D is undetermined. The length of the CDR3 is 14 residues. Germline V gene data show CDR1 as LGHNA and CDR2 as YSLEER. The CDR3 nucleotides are TGCGCCAGCAGCCTAGGAAGCGCGAATTACGCGCAGTACTTC. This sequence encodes CASSLGSANYAQYF.

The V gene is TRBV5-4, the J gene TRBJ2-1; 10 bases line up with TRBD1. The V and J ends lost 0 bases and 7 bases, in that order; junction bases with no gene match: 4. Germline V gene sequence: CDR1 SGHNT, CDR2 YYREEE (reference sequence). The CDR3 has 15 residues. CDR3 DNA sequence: TGTGCCAGCAGCTTGGCAGGACAGGGGGGGAATGAGCAGTTCTTC. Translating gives CASSLAGQGGNEQFF.

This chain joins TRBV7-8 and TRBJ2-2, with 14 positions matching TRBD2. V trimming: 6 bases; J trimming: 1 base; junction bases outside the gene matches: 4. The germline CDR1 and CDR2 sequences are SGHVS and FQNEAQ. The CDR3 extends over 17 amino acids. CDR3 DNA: TGTGCCAGCAGACGGACTAGCGGGAGGAGGAACACCGGGGAGCTGTTTTTT. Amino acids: CASRRTSGRRNTGELFF.

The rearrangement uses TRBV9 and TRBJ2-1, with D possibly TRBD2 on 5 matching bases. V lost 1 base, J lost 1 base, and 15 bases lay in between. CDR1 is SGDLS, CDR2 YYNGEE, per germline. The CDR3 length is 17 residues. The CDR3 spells CASSVISGGPSYNEQFF. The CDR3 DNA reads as TGTGCCAGCAGCGTAATTTCGGGCGGGCCTTCCTACAATGAGCAGTTCTTC.

The CDR3 DNA reads TGTGCCAGCACCCGGAGGATAGTAGGCTACACCTTC. Translating it yields CASTRRIVGYTF. The rearrangement joins TRBV5-8 to TRBJ1-2; D unclear. Deletions cut 6 bases from V and 8 bases from J, with 14 bases between. This CDR3 comprises 12 residues. Germline V lookup: CDR1 SGHTS, CDR2 YDEGEE.

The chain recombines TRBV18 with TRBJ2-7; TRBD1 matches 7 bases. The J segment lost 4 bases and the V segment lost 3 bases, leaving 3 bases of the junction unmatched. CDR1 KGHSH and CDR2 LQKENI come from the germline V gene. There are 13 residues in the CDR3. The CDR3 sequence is CASSPGQEYEQYF. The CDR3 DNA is TGTGCCAGCTCACCCGGACAGGAATACGAGCAGTACTTC.

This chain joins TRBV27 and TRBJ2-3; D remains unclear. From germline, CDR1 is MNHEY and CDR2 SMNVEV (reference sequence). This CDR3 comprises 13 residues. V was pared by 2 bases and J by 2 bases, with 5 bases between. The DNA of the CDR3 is TGTGCCAGCAGTTTACAGGTCACAGATACGCAGTATTTT. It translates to CASSLQVTDTQYF.